The rows below give T cell receptor beta chains drawn from one sample of a study of blood T cells in healthy people across ages. TCRdb passed the 5' RACE reads through MiXCR, listing each CDR3 protein once. This sample has 1.5 million to 2 million distinct CDR3 sequences, with about 35% found just once. Sequences were obtained from blood. The receptors stem from a young woman in good health. The CDR3 runs from the conserved cysteine through the conserved F or W. The D gene is left open where the match is weak. The size entry is marked missing in some rows and otherwise reads once, few, many or a size class.

clone_size: many
j_call: TRBJ2-5
v_call: TRBV29-1
d_call: TRBD2
cdr3_aa: CSVEEGRGAQETQYF
cdr3_nt: TGCAGCGTTGAAGAAGGGCGGGGGGCCCAAGAGACCCAGTACTTC

clone_size: few
j_call: TRBJ2-7
v_call: TRBV20-1
d_call: TRBD1
cdr3_aa: CSASRTGDGYEQYF
cdr3_nt: TGCAGTGCTTCCCGGACAGGGGACGGATACGAGCAGTACTTC

clone_size: -
j_call: TRBJ2-4
v_call: TRBV28
d_call: TRBD2
cdr3_aa: CASRNSGGAKSIQYF
cdr3_nt: TGTGCCAGCAGAAATAGCGGGGGAGCCAAAAGCATTCAGTACTTC

clone_size: -
j_call: TRBJ2-1
v_call: TRBV20-1
d_call: -
cdr3_aa: CSASTEDGDNEQFF
cdr3_nt: TGCAGTGCTAGTACGGAGGACGGGGACAATGAGCAGTTCTTC

clone_size: few
j_call: TRBJ1-6
v_call: TRBV7-2
d_call: -
cdr3_aa: CASSFSQQGSPLHF
cdr3_nt: TGTGCCAGCAGCTTCAGCCAGCAAGGGTCACCCCTCCACTTT

clone_size: -
j_call: TRBJ1-2
v_call: TRBV2
d_call: TRBD1
cdr3_aa: CASRDRGGYGYTF
cdr3_nt: TGTGCCAGCAGAGACAGGGGGGGCTATGGCTACACCTTC

clone_size: few
j_call: TRBJ1-2
v_call: TRBV5-1
d_call: -
cdr3_aa: CASSPEESYGYTF
cdr3_nt: TGCGCCAGCAGTCCGGAGGAGAGCTATGGCTACACCTTC

clone_size: few
j_call: TRBJ1-5
v_call: TRBV7-2
d_call: -
cdr3_aa: CASSLRRDSSNQPQHF
cdr3_nt: TGTGCCAGCAGCTTAAGAAGGGATTCGAGCAATCAGCCCCAGCATTTT

clone_size: few
j_call: TRBJ1-5
v_call: TRBV6-6
d_call: TRBD1
cdr3_aa: CASSSMDRGGNQPQHF
cdr3_nt: TGTGCCAGCAGTTCCATGGACAGGGGAGGCAATCAGCCCCAGCATTTT

clone_size: -
j_call: TRBJ2-5
v_call: TRBV11-3
d_call: -
cdr3_aa: CARRMRGDQETQYF
cdr3_nt: TGTGCCAGGCGAATGCGGGGCGACCAAGAGACCCAGTACTTC

clone_size: -
j_call: TRBJ2-7
v_call: TRBV6-5
d_call: -
cdr3_aa: CASSDGGTYEQYF
cdr3_nt: TGTGCCAGCAGTGACGGCGGCACTTACGAGCAGTACTTC

clone_size: few
j_call: TRBJ2-7
v_call: TRBV5-1
d_call: -
cdr3_aa: CASSLAGTPRYEQYF
cdr3_nt: TGCGCCAGCAGCTTGGCCGGGACCCCGCGCTACGAGCAGTACTTC

clone_size: -
j_call: TRBJ2-1
v_call: TRBV5-1
d_call: -
cdr3_aa: CASSLPGTNRAFF
cdr3_nt: TGCGCCAGCAGCTTGCCCGGAACCAACCGGGCGTTCTTC

clone_size: many
j_call: TRBJ2-7
v_call: TRBV4-1
d_call: -
cdr3_aa: CASSQYRSAYEQYF
cdr3_nt: TGCGCCAGCAGCCAATACCGTAGCGCCTACGAGCAGTACTTC

clone_size: few
j_call: TRBJ2-1
v_call: TRBV20-1
d_call: TRBD2
cdr3_aa: CSAPSGREGRYNEQFF
cdr3_nt: TGCAGTGCTCCTAGCGGTCGGGAGGGTAGATACAATGAGCAGTTCTTC

clone_size: few
j_call: TRBJ2-1
v_call: TRBV20-1
d_call: TRBD1
cdr3_aa: CSAREGTDRNEQFF
cdr3_nt: TGCAGTGCTAGAGAGGGGACAGATCGTAATGAGCAGTTCTTC

clone_size: -
j_call: TRBJ2-1
v_call: TRBV3-1
d_call: TRBD1
cdr3_aa: CASSQDRGQGAFEQFF
cdr3_nt: TGTGCCAGCAGCCAAGATCGGGGACAGGGGGCCTTTGAGCAGTTCTTC

clone_size: -
j_call: TRBJ2-1
v_call: TRBV9
d_call: -
cdr3_aa: CASSVAARGRFNEQFF
cdr3_nt: TGTGCCAGCAGCGTAGCCGCGCGGGGCCGGTTCAATGAGCAGTTCTTC

clone_size: -
j_call: TRBJ1-2
v_call: TRBV28
d_call: -
cdr3_aa: CASSSPLLGTRYGYTF
cdr3_nt: TGTGCCAGCAGTTCCCCACTCTTGGGGACGCGCTATGGCTACACCTTC

clone_size: -
j_call: TRBJ2-1
v_call: TRBV6-1
d_call: TRBD2
cdr3_aa: CASITRGAYNEQFF
cdr3_nt: TGTGCCAGCATAACACGGGGGGCCTACAATGAGCAGTTCTTC

clone_size: few
j_call: TRBJ2-5
v_call: TRBV18
d_call: -
cdr3_aa: CASSPSRTSQETQYF
cdr3_nt: TGTGCCAGCTCCCCCTCCCGAACATCTCAAGAGACCCAGTACTTC

clone_size: -
j_call: TRBJ1-1
v_call: TRBV9
d_call: -
cdr3_aa: CASSTGPNTEAFF
cdr3_nt: TGTGCCAGCAGCACAGGGCCGAACACTGAAGCTTTCTTT

clone_size: many
j_call: TRBJ2-3
v_call: TRBV29-1
d_call: TRBD2
cdr3_aa: CSVEKSREAGGVDTQYF
cdr3_nt: TGCAGCGTTGAAAAGAGTCGGGAAGCGGGAGGGGTAGATACGCAGTATTTT

clone_size: many
j_call: TRBJ2-7
v_call: TRBV5-1
d_call: -
cdr3_aa: CASSLGEGYEQYF
cdr3_nt: TGTGCCAGCAGCTTAGGAGAGGGTTATGAGCAGTACTTC

clone_size: -
j_call: TRBJ2-7
v_call: TRBV6-5
d_call: -
cdr3_aa: CASSPTALSSYEQYF
cdr3_nt: TGTGCCAGCAGCCCCACGGCGCTGAGCTCCTACGAGCAGTACTTC

clone_size: few
j_call: TRBJ2-1
v_call: TRBV30
d_call: -
cdr3_aa: CAWSLTNEQFF
cdr3_nt: TGTGCCTGGAGTCTCACGAATGAGCAGTTCTTC

clone_size: few
j_call: TRBJ2-5
v_call: TRBV5-1
d_call: TRBD1
cdr3_aa: CASSSDRGMETQYF
cdr3_nt: TGCGCCAGCAGCTCGGACAGGGGGATGGAGACCCAGTACTTC

clone_size: -
j_call: TRBJ1-6
v_call: TRBV10-3
d_call: -
cdr3_aa: CAIGEYRDSDSPLHF
cdr3_nt: TGTGCCATCGGTGAATACCGGGACTCAGATTCACCCCTCCACTTT

clone_size: few
j_call: TRBJ2-1
v_call: TRBV7-2
d_call: -
cdr3_aa: CASRGPMSSYNEQFF
cdr3_nt: TGTGCCAGCCGGGGACCTATGAGCTCCTACAATGAGCAGTTCTTC